These T cell receptor beta chains were read from a single sample in a study of molecular identifiers for immune sequencing clone quantification. TCRdb independently ran MiXCR on the PCR reads; one entry per CDR3 protein. This table holds over 90,000 distinct CDR3 sequences, about 35% found once. Sequencing input: naive CD8+ T cells from blood, with Jurkat cell RNA spiked in. These receptors came from a human donor in good health. Some libraries in this study had Jurkat cell RNA spiked in. CDR3s include the opening cysteine and the closing phenylalanine or tryptophan. The order of the fields is D gene, clone size, J gene, V gene, CDR3 protein, CDR3 DNA. The D gene is left open where the match is weak. Size tells how often a clone was seen (once, few, many) or the class of an expanded clone, and some rows leave it out.

NA | NA | TRBJ1-5 | TRBV6-2/TRBV6-3 | CASSQGGYQPQHF | TGTGCCAGCAGTCAGGGCGGTTACCAGCCCCAGCATTTT
NA | many | TRBJ2-7 | TRBV7-2 | CASSFGRAEQYF | TGTGCCAGCAGCTTCGGCAGGGCCGAGCAGTACTTC
TRBD1 | few | TRBJ2-5 | TRBV7-2 | CASRFQGPGGQETQYF | TGTGCCAGCAGGTTCCAGGGGCCAGGGGGCCAAGAGACCCAGTACTTC
NA | few | TRBJ1-2 | TRBV12-3/TRBV12-4 | CASSLALGYTF | TGTGCCAGCAGTTTGGCCCTCGGCTACACCTTC
NA | NA | TRBJ2-3 | TRBV18 | CASSPPSRETDTRYF | TGTGCCAGCTCACCACCATCCAGGGAAACAGATACGCGGTATTTT
TRBD1 | NA | TRBJ1-1 | TRBV29-1 | CSVTDRGSEAFF | TGCAGCGTTACGGACAGGGGGTCTGAAGCTTTCTTT
TRBD2 | NA | TRBJ2-1 | TRBV19 | CASSISLAGGYNEQFF | TGTGCCAGTAGTATCTCCTTAGCGGGAGGCTACAATGAGCAGTTCTTC
TRBD2 | many | TRBJ2-3 | TRBV4-3 | CASSQGAGGTRDTQYF | TGCGCCAGCAGCCAAGGGGCGGGAGGCACTAGGGATACGCAGTATTTT
NA | NA | TRBJ2-2 | TRBV27 | CASSLGLARDAGELFF | TGTGCCAGCAGTTTAGGGCTAGCGCGAGACGCCGGGGAGCTGTTTTTT
TRBD2 | many | TRBJ2-7 | TRBV7-2 | CASSLAGWSEEQYF | TGTGCCAGCAGCCTAGCGGGATGGTCGGAAGAGCAGTACTTC
NA | many | TRBJ2-3 | TRBV7-9 | CASSLIGGTDTQYF | TGTGCCAGCAGCTTAATTGGGGGCACAGATACGCAGTATTTT
TRBD2 | NA | TRBJ2-7 | TRBV28 | CASSFYRTKRGSYEQYF | TGTGCCAGCAGTTTCTACCGGACTAAGCGGGGGTCCTACGAGCAGTACTTC
NA | NA | TRBJ1-1 | TRBV4-2 | CASSPSGPLISSTEAFF | TGTGCCAGCAGCCCGTCGGGACCCCTCATATCGAGTACTGAAGCTTTCTTT
NA | few | TRBJ1-5 | TRBV13 | CASSLNGGQGGNQPQHF | TGTGCCAGCAGCCTAAACGGGGGCCAGGGAGGTAATCAGCCCCAGCATTTT
NA | few | TRBJ2-1 | TRBV4-3 | CASSQETTYNEQFF | TGCGCCAGCAGCCAAGAGACCACGTACAATGAGCAGTTCTTC
NA | NA | TRBJ2-3 | TRBV20-1 | CSARDANGSTDTQYF | TGCAGTGCTAGAGATGCGAACGGTTCCACAGATACGCAGTATTTT
NA | few | TRBJ2-7 | TRBV7-9 | CASSFPSETMNHEQYF | TGTGCCAGCAGCTTCCCTAGCGAGACGATGAATCACGAGCAGTACTTC
NA | many | TRBJ1-4 | TRBV7-9 | CASPIEEKLFF | TGTGCCAGCCCTATTGAGGAAAAACTGTTTTTT
TRBD1 | few | TRBJ1-5 | TRBV20-1 | CSARGTGGNQPQHF | TGCAGTGCTAGGGGGACAGGGGGCAATCAGCCCCAGCATTTT
NA | few | TRBJ1-1 | TRBV6-2/TRBV6-3 | CASRLSDGGREAFF | TGTGCCAGCAGACTATCGGACGGGGGACGTGAAGCTTTCTTT
NA | NA | TRBJ2-7 | TRBV4-2 | CASSQVHTSYEQYF | TGTGCCAGCAGCCAAGTCCACACCTCCTACGAGCAGTACTTC
TRBD2 | NA | TRBJ2-3 | TRBV15 | CATGLAHHTDTLYF | TGTGCCACCGGACTAGCCCACCACACAGATACGCTGTATTTT
NA | NA | TRBJ2-7 | TRBV5-8 | CASSPRAEQYF | TGTGCCAGCAGCCCACGGGCCGAGCAGTACTTC
TRBD1 | few | TRBJ1-1 | TRBV4-3 | CASSQVLGTGGALAEAFF | TGCGCCAGCAGCCAAGTCCTAGGGACAGGGGGCGCGTTAGCCGAAGCTTTCTTT
NA | NA | TRBJ2-5 | TRBV10-3 | CAIRGQGGQEPQYF | TGTGCCATCAGAGGACAGGGAGGGCAAGAGCCCCAGTACTTC
NA | few | TRBJ2-7 | TRBV28 | CASSPNPSRQYSYEQYF | TGTGCCAGCAGTCCTAATCCCTCGCGGCAGTACTCCTACGAGCAGTACTTC
NA | NA | TRBJ2-2 | TRBV4-2 | CASSQEWASRGGELFF | TGTGCCAGCAGCCAAGAGTGGGCTAGTCGGGGCGGGGAGCTGTTTTTT
NA | NA | TRBJ2-6 | TRBV28 | CASDTGRGANVLTF | TGTGCCAGCGATACAGGGAGGGGGGCCAACGTCCTGACTTTC
NA | many | TRBJ1-1 | TRBV9 | CASSVGFGRNTEAFF | TGTGCCAGCAGCGTAGGATTCGGCAGGAACACTGAAGCTTTCTTT
TRBD1 | NA | TRBJ1-1 | TRBV13 | CASSLGDRGNTEAFF | TGTGCCAGCAGCTTAGGAGACAGGGGAAACACTGAAGCTTTCTTT
NA | NA | TRBJ2-7 | TRBV11-3 | CASSSDGYEQYF | TGTGCCAGCAGCTCGGACGGCTACGAGCAGTACTTC
NA | few | TRBJ1-4 | TRBV20-1 | CSASSGPSNEKLFF | TGCAGTGCTAGTTCGGGCCCAAGTAATGAAAAACTGTTTTTT
NA | NA | TRBJ1-1 | TRBV7-7 | CASSPLGQMNTETFF | TGTGCCAGCAGCCCCCTGGGGCAGATGAACACTGAAACTTTCTTT
TRBD2 | NA | TRBJ2-3 | TRBV7-3 | CASSLTSGRDTQYF | TGTGCCAGCAGCCTAACTAGCGGGAGGGATACGCAGTATTTT
TRBD2 | many | TRBJ2-3 | TRBV5-4 | CASSLAVLAGMHSTDTQYF | TGTGCCAGCAGCTTGGCCGTACTAGCGGGTATGCATAGCACAGATACGCAGTATTTT
TRBD2 | NA | TRBJ2-1 | TRBV13 | CASSTLEGTGLAGGPSYNEQFF | TGTGCCAGCAGCACCCTCGAGGGTACGGGACTAGCGGGAGGGCCCTCCTACAATGAGCAGTTCTTC